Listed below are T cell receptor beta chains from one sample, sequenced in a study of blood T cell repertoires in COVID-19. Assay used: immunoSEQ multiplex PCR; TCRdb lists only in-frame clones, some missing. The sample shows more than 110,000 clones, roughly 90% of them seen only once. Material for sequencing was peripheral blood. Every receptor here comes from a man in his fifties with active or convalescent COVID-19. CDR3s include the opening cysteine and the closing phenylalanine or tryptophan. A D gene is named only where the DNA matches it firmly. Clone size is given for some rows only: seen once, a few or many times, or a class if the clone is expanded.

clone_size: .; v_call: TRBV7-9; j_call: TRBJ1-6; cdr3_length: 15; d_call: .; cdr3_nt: TGTGCCAGCAGCTTAGTAGTTCAGGGAAATTCACCCCTCCACTTT; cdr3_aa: CASSLVVQGNSPLHF
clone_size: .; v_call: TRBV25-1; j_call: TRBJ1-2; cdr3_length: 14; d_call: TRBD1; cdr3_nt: TGTGCCAGCAGTGACGAGACAGGGTTCATTGGCTACACCTTC; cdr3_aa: CASSDETGFIGYTF
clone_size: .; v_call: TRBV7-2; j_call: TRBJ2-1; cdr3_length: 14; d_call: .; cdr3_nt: TGTGCCAGCAGCGGCCGGGACTGGAACAATGAGCAGTTCTTC; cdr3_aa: CASSGRDWNNEQFF
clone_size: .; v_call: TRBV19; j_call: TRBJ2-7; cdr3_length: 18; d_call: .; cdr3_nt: TGTGCCAGTTCACGAGGCCGGGATCCTCGACTTGTCGCCTACGAGCAGTACTTC; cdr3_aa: CASSRGRDPRLVAYEQYF
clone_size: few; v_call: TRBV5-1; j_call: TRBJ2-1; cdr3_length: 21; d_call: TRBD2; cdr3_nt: TGCGCCAGCAGCTTGGTGCGGCAAGAAGGTAGCGGGAGGAGCTCCTACAATGAGCAGTTCTTC; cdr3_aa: CASSLVRQEGSGRSSYNEQFF
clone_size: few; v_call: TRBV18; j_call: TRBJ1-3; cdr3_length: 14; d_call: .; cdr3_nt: TGTGCCAGCTCACCGGGCTCGGGGGGAAACACCATATATTTT; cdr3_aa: CASSPGSGGNTIYF
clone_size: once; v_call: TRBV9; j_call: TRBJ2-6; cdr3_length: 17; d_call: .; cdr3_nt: TGTGCCAGCAGCCCCACACCGGGTCGCTCTGGGGCCAACGTCCTGACTTTC; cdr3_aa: CASSPTPGRSGANVLTF
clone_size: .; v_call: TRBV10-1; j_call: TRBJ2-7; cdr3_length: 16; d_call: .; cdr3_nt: TGCGCCAGCAGTGAGTCCGCCAGGATCAACCCCTACGAGCAGTACTTC; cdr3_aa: CASSESARINPYEQYF
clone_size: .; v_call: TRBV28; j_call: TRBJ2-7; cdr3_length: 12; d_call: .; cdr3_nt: TGTGCCAGCACCGACACTTTCTACGAGCAGTACTTC; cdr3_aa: CASTDTFYEQYF
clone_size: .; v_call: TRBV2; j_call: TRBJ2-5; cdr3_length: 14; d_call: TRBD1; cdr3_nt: TGTGCCACCGAGGACAGGGTTACACAAGAGACCCAGTACTTC; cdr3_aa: CATEDRVTQETQYF
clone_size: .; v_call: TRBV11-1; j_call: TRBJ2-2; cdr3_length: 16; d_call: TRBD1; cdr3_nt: TGTGCCAGCAGCGGAAGGACAGGGGGAAAAACCGGGGAGCTGTTTTTT; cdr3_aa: CASSGRTGGKTGELFF
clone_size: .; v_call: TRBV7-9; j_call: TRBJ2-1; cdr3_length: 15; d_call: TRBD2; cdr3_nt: TGTGCCAGCAGCTTAGACGGGAGGCCCTACAATGAGCAGTTCTTC; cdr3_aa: CASSLDGRPYNEQFF
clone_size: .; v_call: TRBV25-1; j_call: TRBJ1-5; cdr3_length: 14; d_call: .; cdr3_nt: TGTGCCACCGTCGCGGGGTTTCAAAATCAGCCCCAGCATTTT; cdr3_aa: CATVAGFQNQPQHF
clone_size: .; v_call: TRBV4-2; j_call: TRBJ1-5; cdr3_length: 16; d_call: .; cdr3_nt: TGTGCCAGCAGCCCATACACGGGGTATAGCAATCAGCCCCAGCATTTT; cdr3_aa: CASSPYTGYSNQPQHF
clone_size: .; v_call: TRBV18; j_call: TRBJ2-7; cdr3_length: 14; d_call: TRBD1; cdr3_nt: TGTGCCAGCTCACCCTTGACAGGGGGCGACGAGCAGTACTTC; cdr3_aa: CASSPLTGGDEQYF
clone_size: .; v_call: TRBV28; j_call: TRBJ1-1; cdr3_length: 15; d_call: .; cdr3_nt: TGTGCCAGCAGTTTTCCCGGAGGGCGTGGCACTGAAGCTTTCTTT; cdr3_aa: CASSFPGGRGTEAFF
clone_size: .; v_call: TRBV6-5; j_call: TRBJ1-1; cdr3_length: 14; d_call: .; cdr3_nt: TGTGCCAGCAGCTTCGGACACAGGAACACTGAAGCTTTCTTT; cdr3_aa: CASSFGHRNTEAFF
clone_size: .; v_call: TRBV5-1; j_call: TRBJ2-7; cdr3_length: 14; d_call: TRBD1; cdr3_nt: TGCGCCAGCAGCTTTGGGACAGGGGAATACGAGCAGTACTTC; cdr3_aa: CASSFGTGEYEQYF
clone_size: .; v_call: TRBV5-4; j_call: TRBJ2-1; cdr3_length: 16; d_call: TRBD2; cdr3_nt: TGTGCCAGCAGCTCTAGACTAGCGGGAGTCCACAATGAGCAGTTCTTC; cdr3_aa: CASSSRLAGVHNEQFF
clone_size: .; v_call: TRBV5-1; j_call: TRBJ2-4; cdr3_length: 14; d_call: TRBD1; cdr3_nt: TGCGCCAGCAGCGCCGGACAGGCCCAAAACATTCAGTACTTC; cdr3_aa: CASSAGQAQNIQYF
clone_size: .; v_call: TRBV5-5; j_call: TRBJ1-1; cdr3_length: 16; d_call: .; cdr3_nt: TGTGCCAGCAGGGACAGACTAGCGGTCATGAACACTGAAGCTTTCTTT; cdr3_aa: CASRDRLAVMNTEAFF
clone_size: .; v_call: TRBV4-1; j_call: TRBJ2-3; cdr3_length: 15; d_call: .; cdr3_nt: TGCGCCAGCAGCCAAGGGATCCGGGATATAGATACGCAGTATTTT; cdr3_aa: CASSQGIRDIDTQYF
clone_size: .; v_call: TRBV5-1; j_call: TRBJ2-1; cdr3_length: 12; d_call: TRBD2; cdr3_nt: TGCGCCAGCAGCACGACTAGCCATGAGCAGTTCTTC; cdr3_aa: CASSTTSHEQFF
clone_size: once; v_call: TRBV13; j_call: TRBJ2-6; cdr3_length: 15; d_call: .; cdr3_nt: TGTGCCAGCAGCTCCAGGGTATCTGGGGCCAACGTCCTGACTTTC; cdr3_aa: CASSSRVSGANVLTF
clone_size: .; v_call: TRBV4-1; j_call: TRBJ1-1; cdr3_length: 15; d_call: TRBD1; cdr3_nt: TGCGCCAGCAGCAACCCGACAGGGGGCTCCACTGAAGCTTTCTTT; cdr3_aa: CASSNPTGGSTEAFF
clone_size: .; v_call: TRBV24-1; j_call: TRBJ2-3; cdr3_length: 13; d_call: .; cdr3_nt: TGTGCCACCAGTGATTTCAGTGCAGATACGCAGTATTTT; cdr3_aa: CATSDFSADTQYF
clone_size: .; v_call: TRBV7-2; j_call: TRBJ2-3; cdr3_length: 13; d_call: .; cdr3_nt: TGTGCCAGCAGCTTAGAGCCGGTAGATACGCAGTATTTT; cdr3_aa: CASSLEPVDTQYF
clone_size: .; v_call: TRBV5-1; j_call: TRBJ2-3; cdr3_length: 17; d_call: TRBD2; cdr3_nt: TGCGCCAGCAGCGCCCGACTAGCGGGAGGATCGCCAGATACGCAGTATTTT; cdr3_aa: CASSARLAGGSPDTQYF
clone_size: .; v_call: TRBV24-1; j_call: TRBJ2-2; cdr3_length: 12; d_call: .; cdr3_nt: TGTGCCACCAGTGACAGTACCGGGGAGCTGTTTTTT; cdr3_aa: CATSDSTGELFF
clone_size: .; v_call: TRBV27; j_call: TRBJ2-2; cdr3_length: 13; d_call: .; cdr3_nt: TGTGCCACCTCCCAGGGTTGGACCGGGGAGCTGTTTTTT; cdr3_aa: CATSQGWTGELFF
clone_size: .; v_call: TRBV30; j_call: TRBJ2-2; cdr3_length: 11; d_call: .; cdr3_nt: TGTGCCTGGACAGGGGTCGGGGAGCTGTTTTTT; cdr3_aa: CAWTGVGELFF
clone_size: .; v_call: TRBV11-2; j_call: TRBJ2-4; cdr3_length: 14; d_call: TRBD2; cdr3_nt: TGTGCCAGCAGCTTAGTAGCGGGAGCCAACATTCAGTACTTC; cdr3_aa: CASSLVAGANIQYF
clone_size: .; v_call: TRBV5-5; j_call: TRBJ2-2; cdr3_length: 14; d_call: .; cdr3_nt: TGTGCCAGCAGCCCTATCCGGTCGGGGGACGGGGTGTTTTTT; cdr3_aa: CASSPIRSGDGVFF
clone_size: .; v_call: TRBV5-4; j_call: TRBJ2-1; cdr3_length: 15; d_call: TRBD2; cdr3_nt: TGTGCCAGCAGCTTGGGGACTAGCGGGAGCAATGAGCAGTTCTTC; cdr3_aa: CASSLGTSGSNEQFF
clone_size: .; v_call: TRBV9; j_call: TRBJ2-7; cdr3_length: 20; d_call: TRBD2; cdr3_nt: TGTGCCAGCAGCGTAGGGCCCTACAGGGGTGGTAGCGGGAGTCCCTACGAGCAGTACTTC; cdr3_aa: CASSVGPYRGGSGSPYEQYF
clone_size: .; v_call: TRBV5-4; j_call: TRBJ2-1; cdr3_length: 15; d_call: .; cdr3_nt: TGTGCCAGCAGCTTCGGGACAAATACCTACAATGAGCAGTTCTTC; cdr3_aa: CASSFGTNTYNEQFF
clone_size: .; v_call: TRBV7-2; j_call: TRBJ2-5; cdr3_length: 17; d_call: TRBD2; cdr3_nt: TGTGCCAGCAGCGCCGGGACTAGCGGGAGTTGGGGGGAGACCCAGTACTTC; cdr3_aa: CASSAGTSGSWGETQYF
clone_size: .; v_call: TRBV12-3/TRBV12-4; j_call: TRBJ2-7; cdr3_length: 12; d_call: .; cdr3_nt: TGTGCCAGCAGCACTTGGGGCCTCGAGCAGTACTTC; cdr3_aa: CASSTWGLEQYF
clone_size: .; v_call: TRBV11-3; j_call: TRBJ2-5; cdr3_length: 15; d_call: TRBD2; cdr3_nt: TGTGCCAGCAGCTTAAAGGGCGGGAGCTTTGAGACCCAGTACTTC; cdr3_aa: CASSLKGGSFETQYF
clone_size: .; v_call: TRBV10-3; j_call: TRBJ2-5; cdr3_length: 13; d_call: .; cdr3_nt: TGTGCCATCGGGGGGGGCGTTCCGGAGACCCAGTACTTC; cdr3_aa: CAIGGGVPETQYF
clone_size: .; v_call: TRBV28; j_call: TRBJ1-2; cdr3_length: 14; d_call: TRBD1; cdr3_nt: TGTGCCAGCAGGGAAGGACAGGGGGCTGGGGGCTACACCTTC; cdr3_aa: CASREGQGAGGYTF
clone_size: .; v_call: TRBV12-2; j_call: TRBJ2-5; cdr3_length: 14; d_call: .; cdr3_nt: TGTGCAAGTCGCTTACACAGCCGCCAAGAGACCCAGTACTTC; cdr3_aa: CASRLHSRQETQYF
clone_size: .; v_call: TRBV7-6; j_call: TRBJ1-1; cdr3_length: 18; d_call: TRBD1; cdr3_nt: TGTGCCAGCAGCGGGGACAGGGGGAGCCACCCGATGGGAACTGAAGCTTTCTTT; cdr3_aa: CASSGDRGSHPMGTEAFF
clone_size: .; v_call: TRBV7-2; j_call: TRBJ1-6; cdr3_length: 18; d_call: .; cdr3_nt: TGTGCCAGCAGTTCATTGATAGCAGCCAGCTCCTATAATTCACCCCTCCACTTT; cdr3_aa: CASSSLIAASSYNSPLHF
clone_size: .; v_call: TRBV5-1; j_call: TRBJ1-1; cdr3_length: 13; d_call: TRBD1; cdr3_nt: TGCGCCAGCAGCTTAACAGGGGTTACTGAAGCTTTCTTT; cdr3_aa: CASSLTGVTEAFF
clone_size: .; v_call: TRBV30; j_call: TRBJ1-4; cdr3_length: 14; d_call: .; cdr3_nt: TGTGCCTCCAAGAAACAGGGTTTTAATGAAAAACTGTTTTTT; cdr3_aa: CASKKQGFNEKLFF
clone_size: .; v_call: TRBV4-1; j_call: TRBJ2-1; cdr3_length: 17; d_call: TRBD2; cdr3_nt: TGCGCCAGCAGCCAAGCCCATAGCGGGAGCTCCTACAATGAGCAGTTCTTC; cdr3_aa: CASSQAHSGSSYNEQFF
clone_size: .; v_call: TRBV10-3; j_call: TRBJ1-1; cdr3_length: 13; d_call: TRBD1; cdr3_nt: TGTGCCATCAGGGCACAGGGGAGCGGTGAAGCTTTCTTT; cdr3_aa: CAIRAQGSGEAFF
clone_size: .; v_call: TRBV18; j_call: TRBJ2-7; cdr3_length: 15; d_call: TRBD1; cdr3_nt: TGTGCCAGCTCACCGGGACAGGGGTTTACCTACGAGCAGTACTTC; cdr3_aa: CASSPGQGFTYEQYF
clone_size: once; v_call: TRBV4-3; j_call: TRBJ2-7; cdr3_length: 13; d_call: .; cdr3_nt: TGCGCCAGCAGCCAAGATATTCGGTACGAGCAGTACTTC; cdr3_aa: CASSQDIRYEQYF
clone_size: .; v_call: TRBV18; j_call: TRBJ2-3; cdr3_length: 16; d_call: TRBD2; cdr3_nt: TGTGCCAGCTCGCCGACTAGCGGGAGACCCACAGATACGCAGTATTTT; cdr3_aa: CASSPTSGRPTDTQYF
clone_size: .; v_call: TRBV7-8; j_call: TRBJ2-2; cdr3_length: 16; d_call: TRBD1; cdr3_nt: TGTGCCAGCAGCCCACGGACAGGGACGGTCACCGGGGAGCTGTTTTTT; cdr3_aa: CASSPRTGTVTGELFF
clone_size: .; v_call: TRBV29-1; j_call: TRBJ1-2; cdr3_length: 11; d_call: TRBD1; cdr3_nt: TGCAGCGCAAGACAGGGGTTTGGCTACACCTTC; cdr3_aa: CSARQGFGYTF
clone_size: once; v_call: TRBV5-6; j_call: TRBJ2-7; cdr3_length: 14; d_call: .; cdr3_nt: TGTGCCAGCAGCCGCGGGACCCGGGCACTCGAGCAGTACTTC; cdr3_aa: CASSRGTRALEQYF